This T cell receptor (beta chain) came from a study of technical replicates of blood from a few donors. TCRdb keeps only in-frame clones here, not all; method: immunoSEQ multiplex PCR. Here the sample spans about 80,000 clones, approximately 93% being singletons. After removal of 6 bases from V and 4 bases from J, the junction contained 7 bases not matched to a gene. CDR1 MDHEN and CDR2 SYDVKM come from the germline V gene. This CDR3 spans 15 amino acids. The clonotype originates from a human donor in good health. The chain joins TRBV28 to TRBJ1-5; 9 bases map to TRBD1. Sequencing input: T cells isolated from PBMCs. The CDR3 DNA follows: TGTGCCAGCAGCTGGGACAGGGCTGAAAATCAGCCCCAGCATTTT. It is translated as CASSWDRAENQPQHF.